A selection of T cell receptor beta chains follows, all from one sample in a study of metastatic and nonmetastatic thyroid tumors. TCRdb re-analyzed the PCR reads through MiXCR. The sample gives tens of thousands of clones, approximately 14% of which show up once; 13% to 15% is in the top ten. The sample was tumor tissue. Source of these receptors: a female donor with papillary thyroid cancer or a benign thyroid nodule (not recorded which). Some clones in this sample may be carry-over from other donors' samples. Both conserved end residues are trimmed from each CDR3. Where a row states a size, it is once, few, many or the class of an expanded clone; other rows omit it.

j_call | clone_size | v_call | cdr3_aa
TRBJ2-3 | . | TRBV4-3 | ASSQARGTREH
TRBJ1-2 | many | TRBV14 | ASSQVTYGYT
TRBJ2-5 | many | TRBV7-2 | ASSLVKAETQY
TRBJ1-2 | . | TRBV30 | AWSSSPAHGYT
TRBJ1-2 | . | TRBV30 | AWSVNYGYT
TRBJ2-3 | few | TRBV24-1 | ATIDAGTPNTQY
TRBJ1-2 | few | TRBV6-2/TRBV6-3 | ASSYLGPRGGGVHGYT
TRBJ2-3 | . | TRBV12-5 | ASGRGQVNSLRPDTQC
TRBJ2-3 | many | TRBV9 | ASSVMPSLTDTQY
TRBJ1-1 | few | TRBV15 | ATSRAVTLNTEAF
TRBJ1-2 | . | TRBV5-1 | ASSRPQGAFVPI
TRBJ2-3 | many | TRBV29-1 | SVEPTGTPRTDTQY
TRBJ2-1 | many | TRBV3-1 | ASSVPGLPYNEQF
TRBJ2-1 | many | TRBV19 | ASRRKREGRYEQF